Included here is one TCR beta chain sequence, with context. Its antigen remains unidentified. The V gene's germline CDR1 is MNHEY and CDR2 SMNVEV (reference sequence). The CDR3 contains 14 residues. Trimming removed 6 bases from V and 5 bases from J; junction bases left unmatched: 9. These data originate in a study of neoadjuvant nivolumab and ipilimumab in lung cancer. General study results and limits: Resected-tumor TCR richness correlated positively with pretherapy blood richness.

Generated by immunoSEQ multiplex PCR, the TCRdb table keeps only in-frame clones and is missing some. The repertoire includes tens of thousands of clones, 82% of them detected once, and 23% sits in the top ten. The rearrangement links TRBV27 to TRBJ1-2, with 7 positions matching TRBD1. This TCR was sampled from an adult with non-small cell lung cancer. This specimen was peripheral blood, taken before neoadjuvant nivolumab, alone or with ipilimumab. Written as DNA, the CDR3 is TGTGCCAGCAGGCCAGAACAGGGGTTTTATGGCTACACCTTC. Residues: CASRPEQGFYGYTF.